These T cell receptor beta chains were read from a single sample in a study of blood T cell repertoires in COVID-19. Clones were sequenced by immunoSEQ multiplex PCR, and TCRdb holds only the in-frame ones, with some missing. The table records 200,000 or so clones, about nine tenths of them present only once. The sample was peripheral blood. These receptors all come from a man over 45 with acute or convalescent COVID-19. The CDR3 runs from the conserved cysteine through the conserved F or W. D genes are given only for firm matches. The listing skips clone size in some rows; elsewhere it reads once, few, many or a size class.

D gene	V gene	J gene	clone size	CDR3 DNA	CDR3 protein
TRBD1	TRBV5-6	TRBJ1-2	.	TGTGCCAGCAGCTTGGTTGAGGGACAGAGGGCTAACTATGGCTACACCTTC	CASSLVEGQRANYGYTF
TRBD1	TRBV2	TRBJ1-4	.	TGTGCCACTAGGGGACAGGGGGTCGGAAATGAAAAACTGTTTTTT	CATRGQGVGNEKLFF
.	TRBV19	TRBJ1-3	few	TGTGCCAGTAGTATAGACCATGGAAACACCATATATTTT	CASSIDHGNTIYF
TRBD1	TRBV19	TRBJ2-7	.	TGTGCCAGTAGTTGGGACCGGGACAGCTCCTACGAGCAGTACTTC	CASSWDRDSSYEQYF
.	TRBV7-6	TRBJ2-7	.	TGTGCCAGCACCCTTCCGGGACACCCGGAATATGCCAAAACCTACGAGCAGTACTTC	CASTLPGHPEYAKTYEQYF
TRBD2	TRBV11-2	TRBJ2-7	.	TGTGCCAGCAGCTTAAGACTAGCGGGGGAGTACGAGCAGTACTTC	CASSLRLAGEYEQYF
TRBD2	TRBV3-1/TRBV3-2	TRBJ2-3	.	TGTGCCAGCAGCCTGACTAGCGCAGATACGCAGTATTTT	CASSLTSADTQYF
.	TRBV5-1	TRBJ2-7	.	TGCGCCAGCAGCTTGACTAGATCCTACGAGCAGTACTTC	CASSLTRSYEQYF
.	TRBV6-1	TRBJ1-2	many	TGTGCCAGCAGTGAGATCGGTGGCTACACCTTC	CASSEIGGYTF
TRBD1	TRBV11-3	TRBJ2-3	.	TGTGCCAGCAGCCTGAAAGCGGGACAGGGAATTACAGATACGCAGTATTTT	CASSLKAGQGITDTQYF
.	TRBV11-3	TRBJ2-1	.	TGTGCCAGCAGCGTCAGTCAAAGCTCCTACAATGAGCAGTTCTTC	CASSVSQSSYNEQFF
.	TRBV4-1	TRBJ1-6	once	TGCGCCAGCAGCCAAGATCCTAGTAGCTCCTATAATTCACCCCTCCACTTT	CASSQDPSSSYNSPLHF
.	TRBV6-5	TRBJ1-6	.	TGTGCCAGCAGTTACTCGAGAGAGGGCAGGTCACCCCTCCACTTT	CASSYSREGRSPLHF
.	TRBV2	TRBJ1-3	few	TGTGCCAGCGGCGGGAACCTAGGAAACACCATATATTTT	CASGGNLGNTIYF
.	TRBV20-1	TRBJ2-5	.	TGCAGTGCCCCTAGGGAGACCCAGTACTTC	CSAPRETQYF
.	TRBV5-1	TRBJ1-1	few	TGCGCCAGCAGCTCTACAGGAGCACGCGGGGGGACTGAAGCTTTCTTT	CASSSTGARGGTEAFF
.	TRBV25-1	TRBJ2-6	few	TGTGCCAGCACCTACACAGGCGCTGGGGCCAACGTCCTGACTTTC	CASTYTGAGANVLTF
.	TRBV6-5	TRBJ1-2	.	TGTGCCAGCAAGGAGACGACTTTAATAAACTATGGCTACACCTTC	CASKETTLINYGYTF
TRBD1	TRBV5-1	TRBJ2-7	.	TGCGCCAGCAGCGTCGACAGGGGGGGTGAGCAGTACTTC	CASSVDRGGEQYF
.	TRBV1	TRBJ2-1	.	TGCACCAGCTCACGGGGTTGGCGGGTCAACTCCTACAATGAGCAGTTCTTC	CTSSRGWRVNSYNEQFF
.	TRBV5-5	TRBJ2-7	.	TGTGCCAGCAGCTTGGTTGGTGACAGCTCCTACGAGCAGTACTTC	CASSLVGDSSYEQYF
TRBD1	TRBV5-4	TRBJ1-2	.	TGTGCCAGCAGCCCCGGGGGTAGACAGGGTAACTATGGCTACACCTTC	CASSPGGRQGNYGYTF
.	TRBV12-5	TRBJ1-1	.	TGTGCTAGTGGTTTAGCGGATAACACTGAAGCTTTCTTT	CASGLADNTEAFF
.	TRBV4-1	TRBJ2-3	.	TGCGCCAGCAGCCAAGAACACCCGAGCACAGATACGCAGTATTTT	CASSQEHPSTDTQYF
.	TRBV19	TRBJ1-5	.	TGTGCCAGTAGTTTTCGGGGGAGAGGCAATCAGCCCCAGCATTTT	CASSFRGRGNQPQHF